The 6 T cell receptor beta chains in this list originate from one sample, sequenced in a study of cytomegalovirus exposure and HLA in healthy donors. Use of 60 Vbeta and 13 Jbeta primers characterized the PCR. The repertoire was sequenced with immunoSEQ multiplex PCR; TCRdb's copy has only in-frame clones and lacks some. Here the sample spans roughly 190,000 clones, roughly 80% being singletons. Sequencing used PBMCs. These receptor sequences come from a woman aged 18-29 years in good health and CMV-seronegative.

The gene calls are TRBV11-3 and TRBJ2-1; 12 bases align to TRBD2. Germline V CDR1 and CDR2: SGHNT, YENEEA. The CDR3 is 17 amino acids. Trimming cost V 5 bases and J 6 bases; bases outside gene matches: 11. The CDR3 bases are TGTGCCAGCAGCCATCCACTAGCGGGAGGAGCTGGCAATGAGCAGTTCTTC. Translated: CASSHPLAGGAGNEQFF.

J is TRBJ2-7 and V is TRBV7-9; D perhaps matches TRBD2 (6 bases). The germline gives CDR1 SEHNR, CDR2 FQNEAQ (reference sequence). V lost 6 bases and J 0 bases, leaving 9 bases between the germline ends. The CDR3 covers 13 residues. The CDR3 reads CASSQGLSYEQYF. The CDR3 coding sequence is TGTGCCAGCAGTCAGGGACTCTCCTACGAGCAGTACTTC.

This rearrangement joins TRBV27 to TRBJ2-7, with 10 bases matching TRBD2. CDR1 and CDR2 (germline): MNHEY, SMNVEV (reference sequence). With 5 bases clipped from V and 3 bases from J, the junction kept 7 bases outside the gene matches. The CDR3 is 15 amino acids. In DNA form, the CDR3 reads TGTGCCAGCAGTGATGGGCTAGCGGGGGTCTACGAGCAGTACTTC. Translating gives CASSDGLAGVYEQYF.

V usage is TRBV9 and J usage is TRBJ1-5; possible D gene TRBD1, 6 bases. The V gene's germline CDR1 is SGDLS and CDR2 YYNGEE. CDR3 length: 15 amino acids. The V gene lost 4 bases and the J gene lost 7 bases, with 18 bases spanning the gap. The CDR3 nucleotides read TGTGCCAGCAGCCAAGGGAGAGGACAGACCCAGCCCCAGCATTTT. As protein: CASSQGRGQTQPQHF.

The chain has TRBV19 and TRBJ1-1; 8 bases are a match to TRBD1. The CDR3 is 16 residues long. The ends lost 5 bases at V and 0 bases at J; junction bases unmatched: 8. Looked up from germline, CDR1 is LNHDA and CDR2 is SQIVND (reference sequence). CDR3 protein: CASSSGTGTMNTEAFF. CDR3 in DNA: TGTGCCAGTAGTTCCGGGACAGGCACCATGAACACTGAAGCTTTCTTT.

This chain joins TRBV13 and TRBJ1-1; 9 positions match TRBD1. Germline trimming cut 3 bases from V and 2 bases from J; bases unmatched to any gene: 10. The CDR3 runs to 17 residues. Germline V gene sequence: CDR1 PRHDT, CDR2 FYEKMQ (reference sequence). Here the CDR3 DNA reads TGTGCCAGCAGCTTCGGGACAGGGTTAGGGGATAACACTGAAGCTTTCTTT. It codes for CASSFGTGLGDNTEAFF.